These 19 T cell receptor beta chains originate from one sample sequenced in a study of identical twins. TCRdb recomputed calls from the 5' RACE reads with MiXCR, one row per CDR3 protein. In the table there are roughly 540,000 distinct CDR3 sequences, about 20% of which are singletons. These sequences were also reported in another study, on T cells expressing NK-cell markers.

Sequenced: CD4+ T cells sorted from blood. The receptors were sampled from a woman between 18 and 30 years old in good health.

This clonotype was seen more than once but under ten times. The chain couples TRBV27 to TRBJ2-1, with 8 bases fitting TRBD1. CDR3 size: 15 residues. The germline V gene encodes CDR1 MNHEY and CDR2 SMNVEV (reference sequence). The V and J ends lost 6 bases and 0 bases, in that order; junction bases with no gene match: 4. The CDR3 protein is CASSNDRGSYNEQFF. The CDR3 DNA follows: TGTGCCAGCAGCAACGACAGGGGCTCCTACAATGAGCAGTTCTTC.

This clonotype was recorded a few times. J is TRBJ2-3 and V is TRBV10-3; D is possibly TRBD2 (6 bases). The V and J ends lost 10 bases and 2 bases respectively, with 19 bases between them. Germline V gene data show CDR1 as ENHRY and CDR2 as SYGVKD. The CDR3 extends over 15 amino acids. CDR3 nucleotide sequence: TGTGCCACCCTTGGTCGGCGGGACGCCACAGATACGCAGTATTTT. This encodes CATLGRRDATDTQYF.

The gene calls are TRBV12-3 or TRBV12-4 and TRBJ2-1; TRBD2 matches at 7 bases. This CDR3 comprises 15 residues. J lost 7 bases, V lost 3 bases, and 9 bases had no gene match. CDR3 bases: TGTGCCAGCAGTTTTCTGGCGGGAGACCTGAATGAGCAGTTCTTC. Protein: CASSFLAGDLNEQFF.

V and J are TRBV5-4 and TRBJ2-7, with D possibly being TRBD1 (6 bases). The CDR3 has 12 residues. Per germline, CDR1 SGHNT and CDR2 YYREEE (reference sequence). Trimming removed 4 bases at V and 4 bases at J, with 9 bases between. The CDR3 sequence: CASSAGQYEQYF. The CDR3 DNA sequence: TGTGCCAGCAGCGCAGGACAGTACGAGCAGTACTTC. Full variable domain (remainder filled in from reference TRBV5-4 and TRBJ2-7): ETGVTQSPTHLIKTRGQQVTLRCSSQSGHNTVSWYQQALGQGPQFIFQYYREEENGRGNFPPRFSGLQFPNYSSELNVNALELDDSALYLCASSAGQYEQYFGPGTRLTVT.

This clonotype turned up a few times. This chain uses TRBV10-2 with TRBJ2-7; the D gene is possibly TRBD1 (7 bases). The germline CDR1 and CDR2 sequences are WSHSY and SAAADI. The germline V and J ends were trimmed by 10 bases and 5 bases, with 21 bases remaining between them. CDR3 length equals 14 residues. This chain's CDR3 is CAIRKGAWRDEQYF. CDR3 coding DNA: TGCGCCATCAGAAAGGGGGCTTGGAGGGACGAGCAGTACTTC.

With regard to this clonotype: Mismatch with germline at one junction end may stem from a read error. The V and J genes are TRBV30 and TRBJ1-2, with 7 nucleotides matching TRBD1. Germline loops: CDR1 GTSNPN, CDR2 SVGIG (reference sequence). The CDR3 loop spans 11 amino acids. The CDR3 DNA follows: TGTGCCTGGAGTGTGGAGACAGGGCTCCCCTTC. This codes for CAWSVETGLPF. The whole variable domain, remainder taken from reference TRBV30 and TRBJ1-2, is SQTIHQWPATLVQPVGSPLSLECTVEGTSNPNLYWYRQAAGRGLQLLFYSVGIGQISSEVPQNLSASRPQDRQFILSSKKLLLSDSGFYLCAWSVETGLPFGSGTRLTVV.

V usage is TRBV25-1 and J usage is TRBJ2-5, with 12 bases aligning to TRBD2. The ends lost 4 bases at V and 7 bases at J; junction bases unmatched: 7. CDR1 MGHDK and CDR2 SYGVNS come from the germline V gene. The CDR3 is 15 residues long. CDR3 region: CASSAPTSGSGTQYF. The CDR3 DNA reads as TGTGCCAGCAGTGCCCCGACTAGCGGGAGCGGGACCCAGTACTTC.

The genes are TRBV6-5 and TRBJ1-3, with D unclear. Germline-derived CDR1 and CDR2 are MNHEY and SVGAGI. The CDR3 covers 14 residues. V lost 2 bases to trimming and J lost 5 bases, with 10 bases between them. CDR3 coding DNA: TGTGCCAGCAGTTACGATTCAGTCCGAAACACCATATATTTT. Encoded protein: CASSYDSVRNTIYF.

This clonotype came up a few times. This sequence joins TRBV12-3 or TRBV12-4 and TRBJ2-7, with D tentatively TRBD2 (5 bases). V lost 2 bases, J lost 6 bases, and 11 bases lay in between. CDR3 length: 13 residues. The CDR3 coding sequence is TGTGCCAGCAGTTTAACCGGGAAGAGCGAGCAGTACTTC. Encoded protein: CASSLTGKSEQYF.

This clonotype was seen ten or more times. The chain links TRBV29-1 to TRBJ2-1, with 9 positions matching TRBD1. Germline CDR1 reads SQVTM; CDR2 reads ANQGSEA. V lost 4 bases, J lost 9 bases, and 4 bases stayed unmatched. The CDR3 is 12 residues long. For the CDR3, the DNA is TGCAGCGTTGGGGGACAGGGATCTGAGCAGTTCTTC. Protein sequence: CSVGGQGSEQFF.

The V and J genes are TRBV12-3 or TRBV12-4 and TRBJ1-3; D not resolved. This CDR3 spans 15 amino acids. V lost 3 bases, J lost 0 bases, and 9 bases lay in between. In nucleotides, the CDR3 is TGTGCCAGCAGTTTGGTCGGATACTCTGGAAACACCATATATTTT. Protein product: CASSLVGYSGNTIYF.

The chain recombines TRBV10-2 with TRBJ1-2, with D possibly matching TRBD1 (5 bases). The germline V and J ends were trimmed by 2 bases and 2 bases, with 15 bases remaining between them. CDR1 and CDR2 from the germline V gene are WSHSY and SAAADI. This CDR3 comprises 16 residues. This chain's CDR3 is CASSESGLGENYGYTF. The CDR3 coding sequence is TGCGCCAGCAGTGAGAGCGGGCTGGGGGAGAACTATGGCTACACCTTC.

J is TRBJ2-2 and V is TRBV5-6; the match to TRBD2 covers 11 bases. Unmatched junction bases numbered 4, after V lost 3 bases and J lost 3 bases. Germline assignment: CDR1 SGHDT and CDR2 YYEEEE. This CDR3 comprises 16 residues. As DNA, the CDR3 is TGTGCCAGCAGCTCTTTAGCGGGAGGGGACACCGGGGAGCTGTTTTTT. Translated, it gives CASSSLAGGDTGELFF.

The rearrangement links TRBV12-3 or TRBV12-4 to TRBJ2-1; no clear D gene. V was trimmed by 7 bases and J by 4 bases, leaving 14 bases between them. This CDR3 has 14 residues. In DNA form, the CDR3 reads TGTGCCAGCACCTCAGGTACCGAATACAATGAGCAGTTCTTC. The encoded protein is CASTSGTEYNEQFF.

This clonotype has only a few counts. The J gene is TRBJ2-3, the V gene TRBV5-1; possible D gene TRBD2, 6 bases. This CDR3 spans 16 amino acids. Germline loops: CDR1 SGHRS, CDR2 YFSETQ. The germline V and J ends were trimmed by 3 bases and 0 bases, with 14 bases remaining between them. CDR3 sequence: CASSWAPGESTDTQYF. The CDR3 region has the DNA TGCGCCAGCAGCTGGGCTCCGGGAGAGAGCACAGATACGCAGTATTTT.

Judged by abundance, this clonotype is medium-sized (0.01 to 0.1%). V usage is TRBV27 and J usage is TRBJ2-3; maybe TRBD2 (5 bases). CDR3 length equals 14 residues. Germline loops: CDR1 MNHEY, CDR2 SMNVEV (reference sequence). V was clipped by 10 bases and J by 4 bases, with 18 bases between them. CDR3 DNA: TGTGCCATTAAGAGAGGGATTACGGCAGATACGCAGTATTTT. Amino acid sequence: CAIKRGITADTQYF.

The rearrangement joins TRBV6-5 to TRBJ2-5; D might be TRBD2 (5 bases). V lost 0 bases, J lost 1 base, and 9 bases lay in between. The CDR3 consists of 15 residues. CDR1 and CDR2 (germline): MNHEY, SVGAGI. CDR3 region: CASSYSSGSQETQYF. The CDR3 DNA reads TGTGCCAGCAGTTACTCGAGCGGCAGCCAAGAGACCCAGTACTTC.

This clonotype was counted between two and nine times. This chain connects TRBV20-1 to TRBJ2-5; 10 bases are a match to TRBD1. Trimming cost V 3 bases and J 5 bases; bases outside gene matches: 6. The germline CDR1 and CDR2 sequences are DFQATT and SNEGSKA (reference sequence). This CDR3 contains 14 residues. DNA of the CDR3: TGCAGTGCTAGGCCTGACAGGGGGCGCGAGACCCAGTACTTC. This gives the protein CSARPDRGRETQYF.

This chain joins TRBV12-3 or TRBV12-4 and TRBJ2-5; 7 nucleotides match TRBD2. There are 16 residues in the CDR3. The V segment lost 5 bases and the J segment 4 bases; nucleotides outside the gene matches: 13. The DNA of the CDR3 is TGTGCCAGCAGTGCGCAGGGATTTCTAGCGGCAGAGACCCAGTACTTC. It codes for CASSAQGFLAAETQYF.